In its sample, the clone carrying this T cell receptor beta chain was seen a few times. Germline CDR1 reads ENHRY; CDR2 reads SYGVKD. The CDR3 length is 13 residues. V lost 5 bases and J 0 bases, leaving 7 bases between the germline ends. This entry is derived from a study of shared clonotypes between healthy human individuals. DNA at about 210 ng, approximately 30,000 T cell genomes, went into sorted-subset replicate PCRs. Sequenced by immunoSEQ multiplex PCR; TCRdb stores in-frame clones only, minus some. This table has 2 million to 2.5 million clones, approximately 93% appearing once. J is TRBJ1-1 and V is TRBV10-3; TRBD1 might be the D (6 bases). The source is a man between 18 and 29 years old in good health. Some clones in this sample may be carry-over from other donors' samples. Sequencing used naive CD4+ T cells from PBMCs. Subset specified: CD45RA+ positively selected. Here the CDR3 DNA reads TGTGCCATCAGTTCAGGGGTGAACACTGAAGCTTTCTTT. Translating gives CAISSGVNTEAFF.